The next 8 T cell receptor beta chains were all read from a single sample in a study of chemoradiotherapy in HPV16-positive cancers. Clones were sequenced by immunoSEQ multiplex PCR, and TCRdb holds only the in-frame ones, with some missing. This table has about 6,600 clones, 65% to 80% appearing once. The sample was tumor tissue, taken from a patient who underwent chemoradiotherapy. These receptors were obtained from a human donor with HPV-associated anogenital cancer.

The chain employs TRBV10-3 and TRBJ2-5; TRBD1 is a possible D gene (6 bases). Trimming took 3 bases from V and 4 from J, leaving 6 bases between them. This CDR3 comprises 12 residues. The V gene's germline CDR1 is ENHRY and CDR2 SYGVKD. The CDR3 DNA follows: TGTGCCATCAGTGACAGGGGAGAGACCCAGTACTTC. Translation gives CAISDRGETQYF.

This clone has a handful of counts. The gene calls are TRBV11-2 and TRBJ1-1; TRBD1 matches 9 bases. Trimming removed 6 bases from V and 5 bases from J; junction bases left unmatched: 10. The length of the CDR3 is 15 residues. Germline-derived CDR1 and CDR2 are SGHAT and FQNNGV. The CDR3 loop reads CASSLQGARETEAFF. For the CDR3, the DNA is TGTGCCAGCAGTCTACAGGGGGCGAGGGAGACTGAAGCTTTCTTT.

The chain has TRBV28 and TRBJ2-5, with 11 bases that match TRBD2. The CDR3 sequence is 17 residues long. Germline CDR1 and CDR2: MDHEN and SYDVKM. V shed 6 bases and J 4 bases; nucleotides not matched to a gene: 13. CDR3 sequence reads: CASSPLEGLAGGETQYF. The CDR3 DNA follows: TGTGCCAGCAGCCCTCTGGAGGGCCTAGCGGGAGGAGAGACCCAGTACTTC.

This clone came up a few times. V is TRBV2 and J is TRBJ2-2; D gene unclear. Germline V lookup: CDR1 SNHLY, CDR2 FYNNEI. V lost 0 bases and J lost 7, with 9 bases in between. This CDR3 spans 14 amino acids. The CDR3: CASSEAGRVGELFF. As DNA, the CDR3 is TGTGCCAGCAGTGAAGCGGGTCGGGTCGGGGAGCTGTTTTTT.

For the CDR3, the DNA is TGTGCCTGGAACGAGGGGACGGGGGAAAAACTGTTTTTT. Encoded protein: CAWNEGTGEKLFF. V gene TRBV30 combines with J gene TRBJ1-4; TRBD1 might be the D (5 bases). CDR1 is GTSNPN, CDR2 SVGIG, per germline (reference sequence). CDR3 length: 13 amino acids. Trimming took off 4 bases at V and 8 bases at J, with 14 bases between the two ends.

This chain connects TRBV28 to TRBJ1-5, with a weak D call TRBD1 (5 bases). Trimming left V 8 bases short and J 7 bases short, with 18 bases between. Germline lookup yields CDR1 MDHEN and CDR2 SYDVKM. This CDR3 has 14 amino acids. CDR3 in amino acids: CASGYGGYSQPQHF. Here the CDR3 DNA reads TGTGCCAGCGGCTACGGGGGATATAGCCAGCCCCAGCATTTT.

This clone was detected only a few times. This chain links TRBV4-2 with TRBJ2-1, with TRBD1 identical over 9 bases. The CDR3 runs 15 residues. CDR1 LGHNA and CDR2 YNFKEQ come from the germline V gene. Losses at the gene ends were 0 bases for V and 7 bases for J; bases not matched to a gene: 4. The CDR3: CASSQEGTGKNEQFF. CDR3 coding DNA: TGTGCCAGCAGCCAAGAGGGGACAGGGAAGAATGAGCAGTTCTTC.

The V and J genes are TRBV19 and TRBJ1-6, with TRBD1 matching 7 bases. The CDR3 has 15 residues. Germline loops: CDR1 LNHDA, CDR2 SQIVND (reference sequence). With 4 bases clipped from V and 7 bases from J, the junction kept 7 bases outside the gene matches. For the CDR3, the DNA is TGTGCCAGTAGTACCGACAGGGCTTGGAATTCACCCCTCCACTTT. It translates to CASSTDRAWNSPLHF.